This TCR beta chain was captured in a study of cytotoxic CD8 clonotypes in ibrutinib-treated CLL. Findings and caveats of the study: Patients with sustained remission and those progressing were sampled at differing times.

Only in-frame clones appear in the TCRdb table, and some are missing; sequencing was by immunoSEQ multiplex PCR. The data show about 140,000 clones, approximately 90% seen once. This clone was seen once. Its antigen is undetermined. Material: PBMCs, obtained after 12 months of ibrutinib treatment. The TCR sequence derives from a human donor with chronic lymphocytic leukemia.

CDR3 sequence reads: CASSLTGAKNIQYF. CDR3 bases: TGTGCCAGCAGCCTCACGGGCGCCAAAAACATTCAGTACTTC. The chain has TRBV6-5 and TRBJ2-4; D gene unclear. V lost 6 bases and J lost 1, with 10 bases in between. The CDR3 consists of 14 residues. CDR1 MNHEY and CDR2 SVGAGI come from the germline V gene.